This entry lists 12 T cell receptor beta chains sequenced from one sample in a study of T cell responses to AZD1222 COVID-19 vaccine. The repertoire was sequenced with immunoSEQ multiplex PCR; TCRdb's copy has only in-frame clones and lacks some. This table has approximately 160,000 clones, approximately 93% appearing once. This material consisted of peripheral blood, taken on day 0 of AZD1222 vaccination. These receptors all come from an adult in good health.

The chain employs TRBV10-3 and TRBJ2-7; tentatively, D is TRBD2 (6 bases). V dropped 4 bases and J dropped 6 bases, with 13 bases sitting between them. The CDR3 is made up of 13 amino acids. CDR1 ENHRY and CDR2 SYGVKD come from the germline V gene. CDR3 bases: TGTGCCATCAGTGGGGTACTAGCCTTCGAGCAGTACTTC. This encodes CAISGVLAFEQYF.

The chain employs TRBV7-2 and TRBJ1-2; D might be TRBD1 (5 bases). Trimming took off 4 bases at V and 5 bases at J, with 11 bases between the two ends. This CDR3 is built from 13 residues. Per germline, CDR1 SGHTA and CDR2 FQGNSA. In nucleotides, the CDR3 is TGTGCCAGCAGCTCAGGGATAGGGTATGGCTACACCTTC. This codes for CASSSGIGYGYTF.

This clone was found once. This sequence joins TRBV29-1 and TRBJ2-1, with D unclear. This CDR3 region has 13 residues. Germline V gene data show CDR1 as SQVTM and CDR2 as ANQGSEA. The V gene lost 2 bases and the J gene lost 10 bases, with 15 bases spanning the gap. For the CDR3, the DNA is TGCAGCGTTGAATTAAGCACCGTTGAAGAGCAGTTCTTC. Its translation: CSVELSTVEEQFF.

This rearrangement joins TRBV18 to TRBJ1-1, with D hard to call. The CDR3 spans 17 residues. V was cut by 6 bases and J by 0 bases, with 20 bases left in between. Looked up from germline, CDR1 is KGHSH and CDR2 is LQKENI. CDR3 sequence reads: CASSRGPAFRMNTEAFF. For the CDR3, the DNA is TGTGCCAGCTCCCGCGGACCCGCTTTCCGGATGAACACTGAAGCTTTCTTT. Drawing the rest from reference TRBV18 and TRBJ1-1, the complete variable domain is NAGVMQNPRHLVRRRGQEARLRCSPMKGHSHVYWYRQLPEEGLKFMVYLQKENIIDESGMPKERFSAEFPKEGPSILRIQQVVRGDSAAYFCASSRGPAFRMNTEAFFGQGTRLTVV.

The genes are TRBV7-9 and TRBJ2-1; the D is unclear. Germline assignment: CDR1 SEHNR and CDR2 FQNEAQ (reference sequence). Trimming removed 4 bases from V and 5 bases from J, with 6 bases in between. The CDR3 runs 12 residues. The CDR3 here is CASSYADNEQFF. The CDR3, as DNA: TGTGCCAGCAGCTACGCCGACAATGAGCAGTTCTTC.

The chain links TRBV6-5 to TRBJ1-1; 9 nucleotides agree with TRBD1. Germline V gene data show CDR1 as MNHEY and CDR2 as SVGAGI. V was pared by 6 bases and J by 5 bases, with 7 bases of the junction left unmatched. This CDR3 spans 14 amino acids. The CDR3 sequence is CASSRDRVATEAFF. The CDR3, as DNA: TGTGCCAGCAGCCGGGACAGGGTAGCAACTGAAGCTTTCTTT.

The rearrangement uses TRBV7-9 and TRBJ2-5, with a possible D match to TRBD2 (5 bases). Germline assignment: CDR1 SEHNR and CDR2 FQNEAQ (reference sequence). V was shortened by 1 base and J by 1 base, with 10 bases between the two germline ends. CDR3 size: 15 residues. CDR3 in amino acids: CASSLGPSPQETQYF. For the CDR3, the DNA is TGTGCCAGCAGCTTAGGGCCTAGCCCCCAAGAGACCCAGTACTTC.

V and J are TRBV7-7 and TRBJ2-6, with 13 positions matching TRBD2. The J segment lost 2 bases and the V segment lost 5 bases, leaving 3 bases of the junction unmatched. The CDR3 contains 17 residues. The germline gives CDR1 SSHAT, CDR2 FNYEAQ (reference sequence). The CDR3 loop is CASSTGLAGAGANVLTF. The CDR3 DNA reads as TGTGCCAGCAGCACCGGACTAGCGGGGGCTGGGGCCAACGTCCTGACTTTC.

The chain has TRBV10-3 and TRBJ2-7; D is possibly TRBD1 or TRBD2 (6 bases each). Germline-derived CDR1 and CDR2 are ENHRY and SYGVKD. CDR3 length equals 16 residues. Trimming left V 3 bases short and J 1 base short, with 16 bases between. The CDR3 nucleotides read TGTGCCATCAGTGACCCGGGGGCAGGCGATTCCTACGAGCAGTACTTC. Protein sequence: CAISDPGAGDSYEQYF.

This clone came up a few times. The rearrangement joins TRBV4-1 to TRBJ2-1, with a possible D match to TRBD2 (5 bases). Trimming took 3 bases from V and 7 from J, leaving 7 bases between them. The V gene's germline CDR1 is MGHRA and CDR2 YSYEKL. The CDR3 runs to 12 residues. Here the CDR3 reads CASSQGENEQFF. The CDR3 nucleotides read TGCGCCAGCAGCCAGGGAGAGAATGAGCAGTTCTTC.

The chain couples TRBV4-3 to TRBJ1-6, with a weak D call TRBD1 (6 bases). The CDR3 is made up of 16 amino acids. Trimming took off 0 bases at V and 5 bases at J, with 11 bases between the two ends. Germline V gene data show CDR1 as LGHNA and CDR2 as YSLEER. This chain's CDR3 is CASSQDFTGNNSPLHF. CDR3 DNA: TGCGCCAGCAGCCAAGATTTTACAGGGAATAATTCACCCCTCCACTTT.

This chain joins TRBV10-1 and TRBJ2-7; D assignment may be TRBD1 or TRBD2 (5 bases each). This CDR3 is built from 13 residues. V lost 5 bases to trimming and J lost 0 bases, with 8 bases between them. Germline V lookup: CDR1 WNHNN, CDR2 SYGVQD (reference sequence). CDR3: CASSTGTSYEQYF. The CDR3 DNA is TGCGCCAGCAGTACCGGGACCTCCTACGAGCAGTACTTC.